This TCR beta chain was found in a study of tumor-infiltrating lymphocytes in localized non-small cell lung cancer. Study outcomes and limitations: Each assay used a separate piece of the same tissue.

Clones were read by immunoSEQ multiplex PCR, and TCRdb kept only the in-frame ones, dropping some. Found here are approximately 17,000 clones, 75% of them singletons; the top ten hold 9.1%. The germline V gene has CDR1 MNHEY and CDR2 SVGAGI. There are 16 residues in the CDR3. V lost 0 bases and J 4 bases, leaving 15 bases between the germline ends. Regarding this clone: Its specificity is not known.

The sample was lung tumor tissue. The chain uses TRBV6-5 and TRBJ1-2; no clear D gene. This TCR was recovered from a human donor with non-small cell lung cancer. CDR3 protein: CASSYSFGPTSYGYTF. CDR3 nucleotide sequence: TGTGCCAGCAGTTACTCGTTTGGGCCCACCTCCTATGGCTACACCTTC.